This TCR beta chain was sequenced in a study of identical twins. Template switching added a universal primer site, and cDNA bore unique molecular identifiers. TCRdb recomputed calls from the 5' RACE reads with MiXCR, one row per CDR3 protein. The sample records fewer than 500,000 distinct CDR3 sequences, approximately 15% being singletons. In this sample, this clonotype turned up many times. Its antigen is still unknown. General study results and limits: Rather than following the same donors, the conclusions depended on cross-sectional statistical analysis. While abundant cord blood beta clonotypes carried fewer insertions, memory repertoires showed no such pattern.

The CDR3 covers 14 residues. V was cut by 5 bases and J by 2 bases, with 10 bases left in between. Every one of the donors was a healthy Caucasian. The same data also contributed to another study, on yellow fever vaccine responses in identical twins.

The clonotype originates from a woman under 30 in good health. Sequenced sample: CD4+ T cells sorted from blood. V usage is TRBV12-3 or TRBV12-4 and J usage is TRBJ1-3, with unresolved D. CDR3 sequence: CASSPGRAGNTIYF. The CDR3 nucleotides are TGTGCCAGCAGTCCGGGGAGGGCTGGAAACACCATATATTTT.